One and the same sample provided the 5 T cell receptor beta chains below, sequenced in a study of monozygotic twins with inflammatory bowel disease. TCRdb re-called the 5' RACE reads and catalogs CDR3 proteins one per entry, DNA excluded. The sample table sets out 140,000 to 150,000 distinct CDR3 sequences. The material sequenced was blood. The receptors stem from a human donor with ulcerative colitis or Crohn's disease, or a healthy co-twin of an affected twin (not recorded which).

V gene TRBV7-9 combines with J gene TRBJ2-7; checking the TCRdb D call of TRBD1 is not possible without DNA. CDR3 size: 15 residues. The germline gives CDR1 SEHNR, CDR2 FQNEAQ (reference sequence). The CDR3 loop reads CASSLGGTPPYEQYF.

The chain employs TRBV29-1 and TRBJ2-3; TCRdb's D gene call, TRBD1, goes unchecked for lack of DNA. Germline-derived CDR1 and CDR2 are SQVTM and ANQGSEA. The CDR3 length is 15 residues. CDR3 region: CSAGTGELYTDTQYF.

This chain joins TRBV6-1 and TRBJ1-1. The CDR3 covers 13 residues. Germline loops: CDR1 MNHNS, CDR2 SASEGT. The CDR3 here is CASSESWGTEAFF.

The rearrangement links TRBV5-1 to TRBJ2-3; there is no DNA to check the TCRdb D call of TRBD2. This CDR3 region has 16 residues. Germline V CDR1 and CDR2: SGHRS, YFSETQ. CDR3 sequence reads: CASSLGPAGGPDTQYF.

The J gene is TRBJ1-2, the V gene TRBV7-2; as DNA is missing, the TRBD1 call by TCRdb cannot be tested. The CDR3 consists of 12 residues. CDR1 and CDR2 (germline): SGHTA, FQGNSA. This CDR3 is CASSFDRYGYTF.